The clone carrying this T cell receptor (beta chain) was observed once. The V gene's germline CDR1 is SGHTS and CDR2 YDEGEE. The CDR3 runs to 15 residues. After removal of 3 bases from V and 4 bases from J, the junction contained 7 bases not matched to a gene. This record belongs to a study of shared clonotypes between healthy human individuals. Profiling relied on immunoSEQ multiplex PCR, and the TCRdb table lists in-frame clones only, not all of them. Altogether millions of clones are present, roughly 95% being singletons, with the ten largest covering more than 0.1%. Material: naive CD4+ T cells sorted from blood. Noted subset: CD45RA+ positively selected. This receptor was taken from a man younger than 35 in good health. The J gene is TRBJ1-5, the V gene TRBV5-8, with TRBD1 identical over 7 bases. The CDR3 reads CASSSGQSSNQPQHF. Here the CDR3 DNA reads TGTGCCAGCAGCTCGGGACAGTCATCTAATCAGCCCCAGCATTTT. Using reference TRBV5-8 and TRBJ1-5 for the parts outside the CDR3, the full variable domain is EAGVTQSPTHLIKTRGQQATLRCSPISGHTSVYWYQQALGLGLQFLLWYDEGEERNRGNFPPRFSGRQFPNYSSELNVNALELEDSALYLCASSSGQSSNQPQHFGDGTRLSIL.